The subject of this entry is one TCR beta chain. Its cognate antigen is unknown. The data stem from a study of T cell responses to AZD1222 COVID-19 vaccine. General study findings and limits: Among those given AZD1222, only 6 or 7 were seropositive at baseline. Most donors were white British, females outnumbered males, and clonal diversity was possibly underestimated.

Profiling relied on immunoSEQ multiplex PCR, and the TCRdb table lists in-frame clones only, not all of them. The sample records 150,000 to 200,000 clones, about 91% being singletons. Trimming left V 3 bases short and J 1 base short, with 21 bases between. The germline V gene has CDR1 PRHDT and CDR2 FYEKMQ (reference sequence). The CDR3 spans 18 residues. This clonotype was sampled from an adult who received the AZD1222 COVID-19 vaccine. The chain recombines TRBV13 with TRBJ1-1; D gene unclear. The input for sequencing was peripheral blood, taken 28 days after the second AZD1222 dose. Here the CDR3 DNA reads TGTGCCAGCAGCTTTTCGGTGCCCGATGTTCAGTGGAACACTGAAGCTTTCTTT. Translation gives CASSFSVPDVQWNTEAFF.